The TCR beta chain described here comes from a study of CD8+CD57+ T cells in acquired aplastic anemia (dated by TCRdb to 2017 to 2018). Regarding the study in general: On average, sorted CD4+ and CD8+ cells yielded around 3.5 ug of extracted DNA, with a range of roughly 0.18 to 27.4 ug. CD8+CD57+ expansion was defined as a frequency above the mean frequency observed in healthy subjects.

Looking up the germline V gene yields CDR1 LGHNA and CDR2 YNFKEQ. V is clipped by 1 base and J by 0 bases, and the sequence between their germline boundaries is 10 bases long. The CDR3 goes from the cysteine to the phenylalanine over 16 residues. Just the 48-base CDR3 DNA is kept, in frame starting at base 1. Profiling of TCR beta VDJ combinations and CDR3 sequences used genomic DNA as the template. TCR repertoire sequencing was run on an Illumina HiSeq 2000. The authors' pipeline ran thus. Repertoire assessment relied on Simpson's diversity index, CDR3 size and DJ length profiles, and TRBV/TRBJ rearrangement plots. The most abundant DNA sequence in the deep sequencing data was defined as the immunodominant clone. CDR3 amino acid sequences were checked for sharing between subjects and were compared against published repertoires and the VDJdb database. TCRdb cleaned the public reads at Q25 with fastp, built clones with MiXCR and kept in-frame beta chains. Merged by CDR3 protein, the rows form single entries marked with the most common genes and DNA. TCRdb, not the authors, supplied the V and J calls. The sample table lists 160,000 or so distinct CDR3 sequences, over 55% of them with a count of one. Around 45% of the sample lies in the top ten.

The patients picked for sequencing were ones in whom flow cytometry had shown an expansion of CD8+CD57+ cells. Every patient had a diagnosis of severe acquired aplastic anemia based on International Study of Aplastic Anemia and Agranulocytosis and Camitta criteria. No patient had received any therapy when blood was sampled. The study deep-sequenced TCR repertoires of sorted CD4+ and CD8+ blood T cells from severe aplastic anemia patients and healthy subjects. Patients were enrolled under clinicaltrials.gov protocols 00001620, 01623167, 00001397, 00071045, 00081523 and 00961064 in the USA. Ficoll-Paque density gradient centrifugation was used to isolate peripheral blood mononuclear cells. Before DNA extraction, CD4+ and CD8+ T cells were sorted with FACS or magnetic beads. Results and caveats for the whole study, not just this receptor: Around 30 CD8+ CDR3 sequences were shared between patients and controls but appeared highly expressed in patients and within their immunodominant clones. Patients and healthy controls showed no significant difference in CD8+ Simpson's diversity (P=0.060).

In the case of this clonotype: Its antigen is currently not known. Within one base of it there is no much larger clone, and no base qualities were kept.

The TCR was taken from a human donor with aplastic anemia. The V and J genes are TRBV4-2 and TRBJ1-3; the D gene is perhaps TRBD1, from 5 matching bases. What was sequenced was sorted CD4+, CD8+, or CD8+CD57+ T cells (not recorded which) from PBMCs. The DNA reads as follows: TGTGCCAGCAGCCAAGGGCTCAGGGCCTCTGGAAACACCATATATTTT. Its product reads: CASSQGLRASGNTIYF.